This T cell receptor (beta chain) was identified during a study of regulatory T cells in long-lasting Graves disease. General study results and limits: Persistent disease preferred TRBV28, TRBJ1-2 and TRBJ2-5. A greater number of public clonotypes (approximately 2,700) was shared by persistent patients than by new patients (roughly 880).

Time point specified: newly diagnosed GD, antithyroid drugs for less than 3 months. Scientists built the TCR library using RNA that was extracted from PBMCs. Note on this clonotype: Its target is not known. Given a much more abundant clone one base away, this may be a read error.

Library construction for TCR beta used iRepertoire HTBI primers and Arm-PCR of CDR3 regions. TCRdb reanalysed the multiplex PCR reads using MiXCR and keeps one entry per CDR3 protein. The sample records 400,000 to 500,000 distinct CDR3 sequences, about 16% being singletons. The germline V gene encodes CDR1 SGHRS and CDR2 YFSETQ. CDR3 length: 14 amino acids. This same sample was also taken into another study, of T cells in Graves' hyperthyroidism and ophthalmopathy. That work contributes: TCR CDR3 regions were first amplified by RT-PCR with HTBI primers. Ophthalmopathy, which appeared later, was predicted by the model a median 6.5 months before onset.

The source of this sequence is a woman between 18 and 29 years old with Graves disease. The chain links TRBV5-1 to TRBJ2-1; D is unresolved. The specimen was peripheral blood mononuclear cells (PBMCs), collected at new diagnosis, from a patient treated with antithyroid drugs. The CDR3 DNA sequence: TGCGTCAGCAGCTTGGTTGTAGGCTACAATGAGCAGTTCTTC. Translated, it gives CVSSLVVGYNEQFF. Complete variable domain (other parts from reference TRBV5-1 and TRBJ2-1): KAGVTQTPRYLIKTRGQQVTLSCSPISGHRSVSWYQQTPGQGLQFLFEYFSETQRNKGNFPGRFSGRQFSNSRSEMNVSTLELGDSALYLCVSSLVVGYNEQFFGPGTRLTVL.